The 8 T cell receptor beta chains presented below share a single source sample, sequenced in a study of glioma-infiltrating T cells. Using RNA template, CDR3s of TCR alpha and beta were amplified with iRepertoire arm-PCR. Via MiXCR, TCRdb re-called the multiplex PCR reads, giving one row per CDR3 protein. The sample consists of fewer than 200,000 distinct CDR3 sequences, about 46% of them appearing once. Material for sequencing was glioma tissue, nonneoplastic brain tissue, or PBMCs (not recorded which). These receptors all stem from a human donor with low-grade glioma or glioblastoma, undergoing nonglioma brain surgery, or in good health (not recorded which).

This clonotype was observed many times. V gene TRBV20-1 combines with J gene TRBJ1-1; 7 bases agree with TRBD1. The CDR3 has 13 residues. From germline, CDR1 is DFQATT and CDR2 SNEGSKA (reference sequence). J lost 1 base, V lost 6 bases, and 5 bases had no gene match. This CDR3 is CSAYSGGNTEAFF. CDR3 nucleotide sequence: TGCAGTGCCTATTCAGGGGGGAACACTGAAGCTTTCTTT.

The V and J genes are TRBV6-5 and TRBJ2-3; D gene uncertain. CDR1 is MNHEY, CDR2 SVGAGI, per germline. Trimming stripped 8 bases from V and 6 bases from J, with 9 bases between. CDR3 size: 11 residues. The CDR3 here is CASFLVDTQYF. CDR3 bases: TGTGCCAGCTTCCTCGTGGATACGCAGTATTTT.

This clonotype was seen ten or more times. The genes are TRBV7-2 and TRBJ2-3; no reliable D call. Trimming pared 2 bases from V and 4 bases from J, leaving 7 bases between. The CDR3 contains 13 residues. From germline, CDR1 is SGHTA and CDR2 FQGNSA. Written as DNA, the CDR3 is TGTGCCAGCAGCTTAAACTTTGCAGATACGCAGTATTTT. Protein sequence: CASSLNFADTQYF. The whole variable domain, filled in from reference TRBV7-2 and TRBJ2-3, reads GAGVSQSPSNKVTEKGKDVELRCDPISGHTALYWYRQSLGQGLEFLIYFQGNSAPDKSGLPSDRFSAERTGGSVSTLTIQRTQQEDSAVYLCASSLNFADTQYFGPGTRLTVL.

This clonotype showed up many times. This rearrangement joins TRBV7-3 to TRBJ2-3; D remains ambiguous. Germline CDR1 is SGHTA and CDR2 is FQGTGA. The CDR3 is 13 residues long. Trimming removed 0 bases at V and 6 bases at J, with 7 bases between. The CDR3 here is CASSLTSRDTQYF. The CDR3 coding sequence is TGTGCCAGCAGCTTAACGTCTAGGGATACGCAGTATTTT.

The J gene is TRBJ2-5, the V gene TRBV2; TRBD1 is a possible D gene (5 bases). The germline V gene has CDR1 SNHLY and CDR2 FYNNEI. This CDR3 spans 17 amino acids. V was cut by 0 bases and J by 6 bases, with 20 bases left in between. Here the CDR3 reads CASSEARTLRGGKTQYF. The CDR3, as DNA: TGTGCCAGCAGTGAAGCCCGGACACTCCGAGGTGGGAAGACCCAGTACTTC.

This clonotype was recorded at least ten times. This chain uses TRBV12-3 or TRBV12-4 with TRBJ1-1; the D is unclear. V was cut by 3 bases and J by 5 bases, with 10 bases left in between. The CDR3 consists of 13 residues. CDR3 region: CASSFNSQTEAFF. The CDR3 DNA sequence: TGTGCCAGCAGTTTTAATTCACAAACTGAAGCTTTCTTT.

Notes on this clonotype: Compared with germline, one end of the junction differs, possibly owing to a read error. The chain carries TRBV27 and TRBJ2-7; TRBD2 aligns across 10 bases. This CDR3 is 16 amino acids long. CDR1 is MNHEY and CDR2 is SMNVEV in the germline V gene (reference sequence). CDR3 sequence: CASSLSGIAGGYEQYF. DNA for the CDR3: TGTGCTAGCAGTTTAAGTGGAATAGCGGGAGGTTACGAGCAGTACTTC.

This clonotype was detected once. The V gene is TRBV18, the J gene TRBJ2-7; D gene unclear. From germline, CDR1 is KGHSH and CDR2 LQKENI. This CDR3 has 14 amino acids. CDR3 in DNA: TGTGCCAGCTCACCACAGTTCCCCGGAGAGCCGATTACGGTG. It is translated as CASSPQFPGEPITV.